This TCR beta chain is from a study of cytotoxic CD8 clonotypes in ibrutinib-treated CLL (dated by TCRdb to the early 2020s). Concerning the study at large: The cohort was composed of under 12 relapsed/refractory and about 15 treatment-naive patients; IGHV unmutated status was identified in some 17 patients. Responses were partial in 24 patients and complete in 2; after median around 65 months follow-up, roughly 14 stayed in remission and some twelve progressed. Response samples were taken after a median of approximately 13 months on treatment, ranging from about 6 to 36 months. Samples averaged approximately 260,000 productive templates and tens of thousands of productive rearrangements. Of the approximately 87 participants in the trial, about 25 had longitudinal samples available. Cryopreserved peripheral blood mononuclear cells were obtained prior to treatment, at the time of response, and at either disease progression or sustained remission. Every sample from remission and from progressive disease was obtained while the patients were still on ibrutinib.

The time point tag for this specimen amounts to: about twelve months on ibrutinib. For TCR beta library preparation, 2 to 2.5 micrograms of genomic DNA were isolated from cryopreserved PBMCs. High-throughput TCR beta sequencing was performed on longitudinal blood samples from CLL patients receiving ibrutinib monotherapy. The patients were enrolled in a single-center, open-label phase 2 trial of ibrutinib monotherapy. CDR3 length: 14 amino acids, cysteine to phenylalanine. The only DNA kept is the CDR3, 42 bases in frame from the first base. Trimming leaves V shorter by 8 bases and J shorter by 4 bases, with the junction holding 5 bases beyond the gene matches. As encoded in the germline V gene (reference sequence), CDR1 is MNHNY while CDR2 is SVGAGI. General findings and caveats noted by the study authors: Lymph node repertoires were not examined, and the timing of sampling was not matched between patients in sustained remission and those whose disease progressed. At baseline, clonality was higher than in age-matched healthy donors and showed a strong correlation with circulating CD8+ T-cell counts. Clonality increased at ibrutinib response, stayed stable in sustained remission, and fell back toward baseline at progression. Public clonotypes were rare and either shrank or stayed stable during treatment, and the rise in clonality at ibrutinib response reflected expansion of private clonotypes.

A word on this clone: It lacks a known antigen. Base qualities are not provided; no much larger clone lies one nucleotide away.

Each clonotype received, on average, approximately 9.9x coverage in deep resolution sequencing performed on a MiSeq, where the target depth lay between 1 in 1 million and 1 in 200,000 T cells. The immunoSEQ hsTCRB Kit was used to generate TCR beta libraries. As for the authors' bioinformatics: ImmunoSEQ Data Assistant and ImmunoSEQ Analyzer were used for data analysis, and V, D and J genes were assigned according to IMGT definitions. Clonality was computed as one minus normalized Shannon entropy of productive rearrangement frequencies, ranging from 0 to 1. Public clonotype analysis was restricted to overrepresented clonotypes comprising at least 0.05% of each patient's repertoire. Repertoires from roughly 13 age-matched healthy donors in immuneACCESS were used as clonality controls. In TCRdb, the immuneACCESS table is reduced to in-frame sequences with V and J assigned. These tables do not hold every clone; where another copy was compared, an unresolved V gene accounts for under half, and the others remain unexplained. The V and J calls and clone size are taken from that table; D and trimming were inferred from the DNA. Across this sample there are around 60,000 clones, with approximately 71% seen only once. Around 42% of the sample belongs to the ten largest clones.

Rearrangement joined TRBV6-6 to TRBJ1-3, and 10 bases in between align with TRBD1. The sample in question was PBMCs, obtained after 12 months of ibrutinib treatment. The source of this sequence is a human donor with chronic lymphocytic leukemia. The CDR3 reads as follows: CASRQGAIGNTIYF. The DNA is as follows: TGTGCCAGCCGACAGGGGGCCATCGGAAACACCATATATTTT.